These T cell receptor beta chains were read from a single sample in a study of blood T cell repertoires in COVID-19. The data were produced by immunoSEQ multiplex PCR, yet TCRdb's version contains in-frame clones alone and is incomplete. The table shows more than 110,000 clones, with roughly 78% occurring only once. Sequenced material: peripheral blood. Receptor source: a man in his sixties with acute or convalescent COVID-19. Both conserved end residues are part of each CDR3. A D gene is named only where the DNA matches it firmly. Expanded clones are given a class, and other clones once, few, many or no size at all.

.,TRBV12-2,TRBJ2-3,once,TGTGCAAGTCGCCCCGGCCTAGCGGGAGAAGTGCCCAGCACAGATACGCAGTATTTT,CASRPGLAGEVPSTDTQYF
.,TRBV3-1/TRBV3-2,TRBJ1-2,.,TGTGCCACCCAGGATACAAATGGCTACACCTTC,CATQDTNGYTF
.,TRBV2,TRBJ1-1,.,TGTGCCAGCAGTGATAGAGGGACTACCACTGAAGCTTTCTTT,CASSDRGTTTEAFF
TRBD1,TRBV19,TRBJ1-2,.,TGTGCCAGTAATACCGGGACAGGGGGAAGAAACTATGGCTACACCTTC,CASNTGTGGRNYGYTF
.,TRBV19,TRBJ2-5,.,TGTGCCAGTAGTATTTTGGACAGTGGGGAGACCCAGTACTTC,CASSILDSGETQYF
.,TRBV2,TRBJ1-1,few,TGTGCCAGCGAGGAGGGTATTGGCAGGCGGTTGAACACTGAAGCTTTCTTT,CASEEGIGRRLNTEAFF
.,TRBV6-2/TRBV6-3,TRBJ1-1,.,TGTGCCAGCAGCCGAGTGAACACTGAAGCTTTCTTT,CASSRVNTEAFF
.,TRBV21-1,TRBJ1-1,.,TGTGCCAGCAGCACACGTGGACAGGGGAGATCGAACACTGAAGCTTTCTTT,CASSTRGQGRSNTEAFF
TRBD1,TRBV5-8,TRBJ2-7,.,TGTGCCAGCAGACCGGGACAGGGAGGCCACGAGCAGTACTTC,CASRPGQGGHEQYF
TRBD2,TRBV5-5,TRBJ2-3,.,TGTGCCAGCAGCTTGATAGCGGGAGCAGATACGCAGTATTTT,CASSLIAGADTQYF
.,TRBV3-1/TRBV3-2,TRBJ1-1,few,TGTGCCAGCAGCAATTACAGGGACACTGAAGCTTTCTTT,CASSNYRDTEAFF
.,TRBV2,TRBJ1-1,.,TGTGCCAGCAGTGGGAGATCAGGGGCTTTCTTT,CASSGRSGAFF
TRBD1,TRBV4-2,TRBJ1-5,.,TGTGCCAGCAGCCAAGAAGGCGGAGCGGGACAGGGGAATCAGCCCCAGCATTTT,CASSQEGGAGQGNQPQHF
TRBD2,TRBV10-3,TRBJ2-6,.,TGTGCCATCACAGCGGGGGTCTCTGGGGCCAACGTCCTGACTTTC,CAITAGVSGANVLTF
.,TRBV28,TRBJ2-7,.,TGTGCCAGCAGGGGGCAGACCTACGAGCAGTACTTC,CASRGQTYEQYF
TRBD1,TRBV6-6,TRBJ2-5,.,TGTGCCAGCAGAGAAGGGGGCCGGGGAGAGACCCAGTACTTC,CASREGGRGETQYF
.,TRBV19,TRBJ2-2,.,TGTGCCAGTAGTATCGCGGGCGGGAACACCGGGGAGCTGTTTTTT,CASSIAGGNTGELFF
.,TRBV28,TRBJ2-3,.,TGTGCCAGCAGTTCGACGTTATCGGTCGGGGGAACAGATACGCAGTATTTT,CASSSTLSVGGTDTQYF
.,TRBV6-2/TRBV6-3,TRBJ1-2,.,TGTGCCAGCAGTGCACCGGGACTGGGCAACTATGGCTACACCTTC,CASSAPGLGNYGYTF
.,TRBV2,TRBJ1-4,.,TGTGCCAGCGCTCCGGGGGTTAATAATGAAAAACTGTTTTTT,CASAPGVNNEKLFF
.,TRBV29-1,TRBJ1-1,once,TGCAGCGTTGACTTATCATCCGGGGCGGGAAACGAAGCTTTCTTT,CSVDLSSGAGNEAFF
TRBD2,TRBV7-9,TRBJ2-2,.,TGTGCCAGCGCTTTAGGGCTAGCGGGTCCGAACACCGGGGAGCTGTTTTTT,CASALGLAGPNTGELFF
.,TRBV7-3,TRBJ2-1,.,TGTGCCAGCAGCGTTTCCTTTCCCTACAATGAGCAGTTCTTC,CASSVSFPYNEQFF
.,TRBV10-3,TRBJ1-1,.,TGTGCCATCACCGGGGACAACGGCGGCACTGAAGCTTTCTTT,CAITGDNGGTEAFF
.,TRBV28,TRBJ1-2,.,TGTGCCAGCAGGAAACAGGGTATCCCTAACTATGGCTACACCTTC,CASRKQGIPNYGYTF
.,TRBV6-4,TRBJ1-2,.,TGTGCCAGCAGGCCAGGGGCACTGGACTATGGCTACACCTTC,CASRPGALDYGYTF
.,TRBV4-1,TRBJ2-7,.,TGCGCCAGCAGCCAAACAACCGAGGGTCGCTACGAGCAGTACTTC,CASSQTTEGRYEQYF
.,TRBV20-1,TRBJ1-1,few,TGCAGTGTCAGAAGGGGAACTGAAGCTTTCTTT,CSVRRGTEAFF